This T cell receptor (beta chain) was identified during a study of blood T cell repertoires in COVID-19. The overall study: Acute-phase and convalescent COVID-19 samples originated in the United States, Italy and Spain.

In the authors' workflow: The authors estimated nucleated cell counts from reference gene primer amplification. Method: immunoSEQ multiplex PCR; TCRdb's copy keeps in-frame clones and lacks some. For V, J and clone size, that table is used; D and trimming come from the DNA. Of 100,000 to 140,000 clones in the sample, approximately 88% were seen once. The CDR3 sequence is 13 residues long. V was cut by 6 bases and J by 3 bases, with 12 bases left in between. The TCR comes from a man in his fifties or sixties with active or convalescent COVID-19. The specimen was peripheral blood. V usage is TRBV12-3 or TRBV12-4 and J usage is TRBJ2-7, with D maybe TRBD1 (5 bases). CDR3 in amino acids: CASSGQISYEQYF. As DNA, the CDR3 is TGTGCCAGCAGCGGACAAATCAGCTACGAGCAGTACTTC.